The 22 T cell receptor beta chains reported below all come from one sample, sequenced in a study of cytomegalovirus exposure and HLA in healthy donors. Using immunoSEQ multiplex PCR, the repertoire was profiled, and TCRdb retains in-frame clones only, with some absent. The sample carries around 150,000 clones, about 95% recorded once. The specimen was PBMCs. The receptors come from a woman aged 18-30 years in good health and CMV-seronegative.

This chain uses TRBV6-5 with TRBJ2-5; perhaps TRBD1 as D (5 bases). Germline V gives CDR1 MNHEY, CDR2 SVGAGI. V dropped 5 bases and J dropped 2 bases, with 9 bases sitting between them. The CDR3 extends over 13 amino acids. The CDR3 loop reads CASSTGFQETQYF. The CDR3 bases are TGTGCCAGCAGTACAGGTTTTCAAGAGACCCAGTACTTC.

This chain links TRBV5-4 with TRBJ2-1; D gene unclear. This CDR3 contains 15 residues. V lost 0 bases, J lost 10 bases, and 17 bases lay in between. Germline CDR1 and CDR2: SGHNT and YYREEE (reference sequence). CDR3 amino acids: CASSLARLPETEQFF. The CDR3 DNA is TGTGCCAGCAGCTTGGCGCGGCTCCCGGAGACGGAGCAGTTCTTC.

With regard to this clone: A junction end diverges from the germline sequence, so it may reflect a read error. The CDR3 region has the DNA TGTGCTAGCAGCCAGCAGGGAAGCGGGGAGCTGTTTTTT. Amino acids: CASSQQGSGELFF. V and J are TRBV7-7 and TRBJ2-2; maybe TRBD1 (5 bases). This CDR3 is built from 13 residues. CDR1 is SSHAT, CDR2 FNYEAQ, per germline (reference sequence).

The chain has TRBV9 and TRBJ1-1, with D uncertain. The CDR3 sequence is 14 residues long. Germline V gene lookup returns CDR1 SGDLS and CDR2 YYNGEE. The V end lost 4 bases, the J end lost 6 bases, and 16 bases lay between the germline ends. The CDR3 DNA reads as TGTGCCAGCAGCAATACTGCGCGGGGTTCTGAAGCTTTCTTT. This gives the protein CASSNTARGSEAFF.

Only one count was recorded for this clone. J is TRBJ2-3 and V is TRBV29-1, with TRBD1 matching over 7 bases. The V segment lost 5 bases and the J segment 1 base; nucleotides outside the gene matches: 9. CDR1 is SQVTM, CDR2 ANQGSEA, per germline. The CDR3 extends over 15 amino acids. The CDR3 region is CSVPGKGGGTDTQYF. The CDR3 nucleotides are TGCAGCGTTCCAGGGAAAGGGGGCGGCACAGATACGCAGTATTTT.

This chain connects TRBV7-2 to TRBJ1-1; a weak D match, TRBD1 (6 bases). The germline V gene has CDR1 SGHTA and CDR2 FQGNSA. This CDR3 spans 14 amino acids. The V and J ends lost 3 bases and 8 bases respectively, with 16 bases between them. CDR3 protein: CASSFNPRQGEAFF. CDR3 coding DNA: TGTGCCAGCAGCTTTAACCCGCGGCAGGGGGAAGCTTTCTTT.

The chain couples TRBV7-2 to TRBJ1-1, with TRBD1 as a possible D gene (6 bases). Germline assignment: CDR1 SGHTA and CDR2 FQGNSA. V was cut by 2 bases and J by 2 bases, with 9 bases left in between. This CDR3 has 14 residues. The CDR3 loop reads CASSLKGGNTEAFF. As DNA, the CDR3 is TGTGCCAGCAGCTTAAAAGGGGGAAACACTGAAGCTTTCTTT.

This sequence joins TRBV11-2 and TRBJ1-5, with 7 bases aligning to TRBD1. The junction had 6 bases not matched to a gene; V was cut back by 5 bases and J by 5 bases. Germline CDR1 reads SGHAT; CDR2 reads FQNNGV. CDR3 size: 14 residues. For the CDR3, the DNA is TGTGCCAGCAGCCATGGACAGGAGCATCAGCCCCAGCATTTT. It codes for CASSHGQEHQPQHF.

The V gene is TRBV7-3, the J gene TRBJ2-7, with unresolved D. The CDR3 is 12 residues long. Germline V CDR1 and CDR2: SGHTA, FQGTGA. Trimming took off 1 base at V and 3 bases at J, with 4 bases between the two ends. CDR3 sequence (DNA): TGTGCCAGCAGCTTAAGTCTCTACGAGCAGTACTTC. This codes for CASSLSLYEQYF.

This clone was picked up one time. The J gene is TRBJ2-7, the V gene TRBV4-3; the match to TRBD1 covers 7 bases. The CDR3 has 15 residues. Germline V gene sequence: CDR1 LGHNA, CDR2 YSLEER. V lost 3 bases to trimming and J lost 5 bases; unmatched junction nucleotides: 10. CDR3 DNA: TGCGCCAGCAGCCAGGGGACAGACAGGGTCGACGAGCAGTACTTC. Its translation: CASSQGTDRVDEQYF.

The CDR3 nucleotides are TGTGCCAGCAGCTTTTGGACTAGTCTTGGAGAGACCCAGTACTTC. The encoded protein is CASSFWTSLGETQYF. The V gene is TRBV7-9, the J gene TRBJ2-5, with TRBD2 matching 7 bases. Germline V gene data show CDR1 as SEHNR and CDR2 as FQNEAQ (reference sequence). The trim removed 3 bases at V and 4 bases at J, leaving 8 bases unmatched. The CDR3 consists of 15 residues.

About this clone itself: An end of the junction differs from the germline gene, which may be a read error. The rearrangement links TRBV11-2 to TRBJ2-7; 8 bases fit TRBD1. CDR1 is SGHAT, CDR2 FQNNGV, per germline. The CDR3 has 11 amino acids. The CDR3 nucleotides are TGTGCCAGCAGCGCCCGACAGGGGATGGACTTC. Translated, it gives CASSARQGMDF.

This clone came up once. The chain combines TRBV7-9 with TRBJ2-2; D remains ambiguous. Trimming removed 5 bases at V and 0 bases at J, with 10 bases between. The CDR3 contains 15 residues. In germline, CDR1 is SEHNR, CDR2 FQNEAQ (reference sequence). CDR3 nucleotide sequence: TGTGCCAGCAGCCGTGGCCTAGCGAACACCGGGGAGCTGTTTTTT. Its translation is CASSRGLANTGELFF.

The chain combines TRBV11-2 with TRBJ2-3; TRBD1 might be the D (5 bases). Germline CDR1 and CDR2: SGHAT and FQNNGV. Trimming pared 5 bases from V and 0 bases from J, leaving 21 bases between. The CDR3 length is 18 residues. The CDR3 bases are TGTGCCAGCAGCCTCCCCTCTTCAGGGCGGTCTAGCACAGATACGCAGTATTTT. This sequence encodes CASSLPSSGRSSTDTQYF. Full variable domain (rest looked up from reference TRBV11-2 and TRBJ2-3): EAGVAQSPRYKIIEKRQSVAFWCNPISGHATLYWYQQILGQGPKLLIQFQNNGVVDDSQLPKDRFSAERLKGVDSTLKIQPAKLEDSAVYLCASSLPSSGRSSTDTQYFGPGTRLTVL.

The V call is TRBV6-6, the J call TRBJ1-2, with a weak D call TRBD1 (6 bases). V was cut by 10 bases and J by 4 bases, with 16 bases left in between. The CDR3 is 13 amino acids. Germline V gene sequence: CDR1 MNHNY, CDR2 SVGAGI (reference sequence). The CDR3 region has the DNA TGTGCCACACAGGGAGGGGGATTCTATGGCTACACCTTC. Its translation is CATQGGGFYGYTF.

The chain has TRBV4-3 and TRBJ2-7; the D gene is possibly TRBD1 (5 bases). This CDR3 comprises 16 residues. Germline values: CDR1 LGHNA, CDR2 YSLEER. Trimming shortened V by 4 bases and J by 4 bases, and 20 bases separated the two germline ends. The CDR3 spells CASSLDISKWGYEQYF. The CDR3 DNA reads TGCGCCAGCAGCCTGGACATCTCCAAGTGGGGTTACGAGCAGTACTTC.

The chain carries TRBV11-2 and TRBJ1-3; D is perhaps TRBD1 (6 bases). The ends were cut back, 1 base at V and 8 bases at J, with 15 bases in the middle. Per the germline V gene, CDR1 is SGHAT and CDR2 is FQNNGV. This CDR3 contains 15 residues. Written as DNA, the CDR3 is TGTGCCAGCAGCTTAGGTATAGGGGGAAGTGACACCATATATTTT. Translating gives CASSLGIGGSDTIYF.

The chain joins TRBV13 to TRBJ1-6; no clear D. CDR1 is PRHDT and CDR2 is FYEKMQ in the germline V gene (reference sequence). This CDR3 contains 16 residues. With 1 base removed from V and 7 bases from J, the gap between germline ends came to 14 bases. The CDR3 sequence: CASSLVTPGGNSPLHF. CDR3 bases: TGTGCCAGCAGCTTAGTTACGCCGGGTGGGAATTCACCCCTCCACTTT.

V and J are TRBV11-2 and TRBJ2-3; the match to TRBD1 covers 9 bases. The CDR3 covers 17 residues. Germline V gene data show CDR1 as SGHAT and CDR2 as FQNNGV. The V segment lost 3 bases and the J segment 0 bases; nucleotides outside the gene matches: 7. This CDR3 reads CASSLTGGGSSTDTQYF. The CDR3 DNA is TGTGCCAGCAGCTTGACAGGGGGAGGGTCTAGCACAGATACGCAGTATTTT.

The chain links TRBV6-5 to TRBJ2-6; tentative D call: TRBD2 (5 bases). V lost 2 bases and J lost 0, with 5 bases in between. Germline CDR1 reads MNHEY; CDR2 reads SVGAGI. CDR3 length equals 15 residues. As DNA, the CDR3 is TGTGCCAGCAGTTACCGGGGCTCTGGGGCCAACGTCCTGACTTTC. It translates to CASSYRGSGANVLTF.

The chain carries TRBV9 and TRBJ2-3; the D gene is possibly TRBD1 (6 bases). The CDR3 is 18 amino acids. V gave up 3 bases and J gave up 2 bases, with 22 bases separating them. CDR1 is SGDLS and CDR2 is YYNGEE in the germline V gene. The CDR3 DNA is TGTGCCAGCAGCGGGAGGACAGCCAGAGACGGATTCACAGATACGCAGTATTTT. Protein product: CASSGRTARDGFTDTQYF.

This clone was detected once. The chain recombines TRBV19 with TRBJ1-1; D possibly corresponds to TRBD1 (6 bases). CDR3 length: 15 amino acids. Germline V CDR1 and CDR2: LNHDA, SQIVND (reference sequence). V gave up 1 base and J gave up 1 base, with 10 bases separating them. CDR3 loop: CASSIAGQRNTEAFF. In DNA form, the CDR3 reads TGTGCCAGTAGTATAGCTGGACAGAGGAACACTGAAGCTTTCTTT.